These T cell receptor beta chains were read from a single sample in a study of T-cell memory formation after mild COVID-19. TCRdb itself ran the 5' RACE reads through MiXCR, one entry per CDR3 protein. The sample lists about 310,000 distinct CDR3 sequences; 15% to 20% were seen once. Sequencing input: PBMCs or a T cell subset sorted from them (not recorded which). All receptors come from a man between 18 and 29 years old who had mild COVID-19 (a few samples of this study predate the infection). Cell type and time point are not known. CDR3s include the opening cysteine and the closing phenylalanine or tryptophan. Each record gives: D gene, CDR3 length, clone size, V gene, J gene, CDR3 protein, CDR3 DNA. The D gene is left open where the match is weak. Clone size is stated in some rows and not others, as once, few, many or a class when expanded.

TRBD1	15	.	TRBV6-5	TRBJ2-2	CATKNRGADTGELFF	TGTGCCACCAAGAACAGGGGCGCGGACACCGGGGAGCTGTTTTTT
.	15	.	TRBV20-1	TRBJ2-7	CSARDHGGPPYEQYF	TGCAGTGCTAGAGATCACGGGGGGCCCCCCTACGAGCAGTACTTC
.	14	few	TRBV7-6	TRBJ1-6	CASSIGQANSPLHF	TGTGCCAGCAGCATAGGACAAGCAAATTCACCCCTCCACTTT
TRBD2	17	.	TRBV5-1	TRBJ2-3	CASSLAQLAGWGDTQYF	TGCGCCAGCAGCTTGGCCCAACTAGCGGGGTGGGGAGATACGCAGTATTTT
TRBD2	14	.	TRBV24-1	TRBJ2-2	CATSSLADTGELFF	TGTGCCACCAGTAGCCTAGCGGACACCGGGGAGCTGTTTTTT
.	11	few	TRBV12-3/TRBV12-4	TRBJ1-1	CASSLRFEAFF	TGTGCCAGCAGTTTACGCTTTGAAGCTTTCTTT
.	12	few	TRBV29-1	TRBJ2-6	CSVPAGANVLTF	TGCAGCGTTCCCGCTGGGGCCAACGTCCTGACTTTC
TRBD1	17	.	TRBV24-1	TRBJ2-6	CATSDRGTGIGANVLTF	TGTGCCACCAGTGACCGTGGGACAGGGATCGGGGCCAACGTCCTGACTTTC
.	16	few	TRBV15	TRBJ2-7	CATSPQKHHSSYEQYF	TGTGCCACCAGCCCCCAAAAGCACCATAGCTCCTACGAGCAGTACTTC
TRBD2	14	many	TRBV12-3/TRBV12-4	TRBJ2-3	CASSFSGGTDTQYF	TGTGCCAGCAGCTTTAGCGGGGGCACAGATACGCAGTATTTT
TRBD1	16	few	TRBV6-5	TRBJ2-5	CASSSPRTGGRETQYF	TGTGCCAGCAGTTCACCGAGGACAGGGGGCAGGGAGACCCAGTACTTC
.	13	.	TRBV6-2/TRBV6-3	TRBJ1-1	CASRLVRRTEAFF	TGTGCCAGCAGGTTGGTGCGGAGAACTGAAGCTTTCTTT
.	15	.	TRBV7-2	TRBJ1-5	CASSLLGGANQPQHF	TGTGCCAGCAGCTTACTGGGGGGAGCTAATCAGCCCCAGCATTTT
.	15	.	TRBV12-3/TRBV12-4	TRBJ1-1	CASSRAGVKNTEAFF	TGTGCCAGCAGTCGGGCAGGGGTGAAAAACACTGAAGCTTTCTTT
.	13	.	TRBV28	TRBJ2-2	CASRRGETGELFF	TGTGCCAGCAGACGCGGGGAAACCGGGGAGCTGTTTTTT